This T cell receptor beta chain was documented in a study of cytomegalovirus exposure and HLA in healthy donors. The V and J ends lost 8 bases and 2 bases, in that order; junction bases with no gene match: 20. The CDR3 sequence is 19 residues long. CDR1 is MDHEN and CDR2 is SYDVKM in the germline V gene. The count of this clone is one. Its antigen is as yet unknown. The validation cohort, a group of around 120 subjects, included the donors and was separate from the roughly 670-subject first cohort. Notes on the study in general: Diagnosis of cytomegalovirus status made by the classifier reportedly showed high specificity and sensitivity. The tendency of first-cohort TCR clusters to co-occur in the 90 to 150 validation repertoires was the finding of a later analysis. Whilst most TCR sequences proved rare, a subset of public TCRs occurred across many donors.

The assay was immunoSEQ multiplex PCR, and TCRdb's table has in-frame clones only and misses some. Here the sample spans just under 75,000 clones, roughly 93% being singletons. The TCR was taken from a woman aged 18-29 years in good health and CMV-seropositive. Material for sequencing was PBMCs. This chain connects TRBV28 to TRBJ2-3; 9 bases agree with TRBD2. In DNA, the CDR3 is TGTGCCAGCCCCCCCAAAATTAGCGGGAGTTTCGCCTTCACAGATACGCAGTATTTT. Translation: CASPPKISGSFAFTDTQYF.